This T cell receptor beta chain came from a study of blood T cell repertoires in COVID-19. At the level of the study: COVID-19 samples, acute and convalescent, were from the United States, Italy and Spain.

Using immunoSEQ multiplex PCR, the repertoire was profiled, and TCRdb retains in-frame clones only, with some absent. This sample has some 400,000 clones, with approximately 90% found just once. In terms of age and location, participants ranged from roughly 18 to 90 years and lived in about two dozen US areas. Cohort assignment relied on participant-reported clinical history. The CDR3 covers 15 residues. V lost 7 bases and J lost 6; bases outside the gene matches: 11. CDR1 and CDR2 (germline): MNHEY, SVGAGI. The sequencing input was PBMCs or T cells enriched from blood (not recorded which). The TCR originated in a woman in her thirties or forties who had been exposed to COVID-19. The V call is TRBV6-5, the J call TRBJ1-4, with 7 nucleotides matching TRBD1. The CDR3 here is CASTDGRGGDEKLFF. DNA of the CDR3: TGTGCCAGCACCGACGGGAGAGGGGGCGATGAAAAACTGTTTTTT.